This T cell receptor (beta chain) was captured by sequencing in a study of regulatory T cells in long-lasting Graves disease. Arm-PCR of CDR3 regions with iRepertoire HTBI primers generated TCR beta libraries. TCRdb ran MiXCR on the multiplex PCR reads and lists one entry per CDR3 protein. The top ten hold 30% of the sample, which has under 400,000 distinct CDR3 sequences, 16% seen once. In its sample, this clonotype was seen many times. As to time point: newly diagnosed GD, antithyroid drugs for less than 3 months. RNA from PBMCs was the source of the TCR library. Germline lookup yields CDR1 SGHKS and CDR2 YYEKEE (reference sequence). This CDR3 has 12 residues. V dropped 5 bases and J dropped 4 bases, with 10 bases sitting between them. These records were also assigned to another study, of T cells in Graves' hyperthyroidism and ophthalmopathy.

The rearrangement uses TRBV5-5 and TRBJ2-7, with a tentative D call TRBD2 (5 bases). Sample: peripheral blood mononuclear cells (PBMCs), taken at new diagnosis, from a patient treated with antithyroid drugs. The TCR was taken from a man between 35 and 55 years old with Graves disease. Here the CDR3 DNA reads TGTGCCAGCAGTCGGACTCATTACGAGCAGTACTTC. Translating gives CASSRTHYEQYF.